Listed here are 9 T cell receptor beta chains from one sample, sequenced in a study of early T cells in non-severe SARS-CoV-2 infection (dated by TCRdb to about 2021). The library was generated by 5' RACE. This sample was sequenced with a NextSeq 500. TCRdb's own reprocessing of the public reads used fastp at Q25 and MiXCR and kept productive beta chains. Every entry covers one CDR3 protein and lists the most common genes and DNA from its rows. A total of 40,000 to 55,000 distinct CDR3 sequences appear in this sample, 4% of them only once. Approximately 3% of the sample is held by the ten biggest clonotypes. The sequenced material came from whole blood. The receptors come from an adult who was a healthcare worker with PCR-confirmed SARS-CoV-2 infection or an uninfected control (not recorded which).

This clonotype was recorded many times. The genes are TRBV30 and TRBJ2-7, with no clear D. CDR1 GTSNPN and CDR2 SVGIG come from the germline V gene (reference sequence). Trimming stripped 1 base from V and 3 bases from J, with 4 bases between. The CDR3 is 11 amino acids. DNA of the CDR3: TGTGCCTGGAGTGGGAACTACGAGCAGTACTTC. Its translation is CAWSGNYEQYF.

The sample holds a few counts of this clonotype. V and J are TRBV4-1 and TRBJ2-1, with TRBD2 matching 13 bases. Germline V gives CDR1 MGHRA, CDR2 YSYEKL. Losses at the gene ends were 5 bases for V and 0 bases for J; bases not matched to a gene: 4. The CDR3 covers 17 residues. In nucleotides, the CDR3 is TGCGCCAGCAGCGACGGACTAGCGGGGGTCTCCTACAATGAGCAGTTCTTC. Translated, it gives CASSDGLAGVSYNEQFF.

This clonotype was observed many times. The genes are TRBV19 and TRBJ2-3, with a possible D match to TRBD1 (6 bases). The CDR3 is 14 residues long. Germline-derived CDR1 and CDR2 are LNHDA and SQIVND (reference sequence). The V end lost 6 bases, the J end lost 0 bases, and 10 bases lay between the germline ends. CDR3 nucleotide sequence: TGTGCCAGTAGCCTACAGGGAAGCACAGATACGCAGTATTTT. Translation: CASSLQGSTDTQYF. Full variable domain (outside the CDR3, taken from reference TRBV19 and TRBJ2-3): DGGITQSPKYLFRKEGQNVTLSCEQNLNHDAMYWYRQDPGQGLRLIYYSQIVNDFQKGDIAEGYSVSREKKESFPLTVTSAQKNPTAFYLCASSLQGSTDTQYFGPGTRLTVL.

This clonotype was seen at least ten times. The chain joins TRBV29-1 to TRBJ1-1; no clear D. Germline lookup yields CDR1 SQVTM and CDR2 ANQGSEA. The CDR3 totals 14 residues. Between the trimmed V and J ends, which lost 0 bases and 2 bases, there was a span of 10 bases. Written as DNA, the CDR3 is TGCAGCGTTGAAGAGGTATACAGAAACACTGAAGCTTTCTTT. It specifies CSVEEVYRNTEAFF.

This clonotype was recorded at least ten times. The gene calls are TRBV6-1 and TRBJ1-5; D unresolved. Germline V gives CDR1 MNHNS, CDR2 SASEGT. V lost 1 base to trimming and J lost 0 bases, with 7 bases between them. The CDR3 is 15 amino acids. The CDR3 sequence is CASSEGSHSNQPQHF. The CDR3, as DNA: TGTGCCAGCAGTGAAGGGAGCCATAGCAATCAGCCCCAGCATTTT.

There are many counts of this clonotype. This chain joins TRBV4-1 and TRBJ2-1; the D is unclear. Germline CDR1 reads MGHRA; CDR2 reads YSYEKL. Trimming left V 1 base short and J 5 bases short, with 6 bases between. The CDR3 covers 13 residues. The CDR3 DNA reads as TGCGCCAGCAGCCAAGCCCCCAACAATGAGCAGTTCTTC. This gives the protein CASSQAPNNEQFF.

In its sample, this clonotype was seen many times. The gene calls are TRBV7-9 and TRBJ2-1; either TRBD1 or TRBD2 may fit D (5 bases each). Trimming removed 5 bases at V and 9 bases at J, with 29 bases between. Germline loops: CDR1 SEHNR, CDR2 FQNEAQ (reference sequence). The CDR3 spans 18 residues. CDR3 loop: CASSLHRPADDKRGEQFF. In DNA, the CDR3 is TGTGCCAGCAGCCTACATCGGCCGGCGGACGATAAGAGGGGTGAGCAGTTCTTC.

V usage is TRBV30 and J usage is TRBJ2-1, with D possibly TRBD2 on 6 matching bases. Per the germline V gene, CDR1 is GTSNPN and CDR2 is SVGIG (reference sequence). V lost 5 bases to trimming and J lost 9 bases, with 14 bases between them. The CDR3 totals 12 residues. CDR3: CAWASEGLEQFF. The CDR3 DNA sequence: TGTGCCTGGGCCTCCGAGGGACTTGAGCAGTTCTTC.

This chain connects TRBV21-1 to TRBJ1-5; the table's D call, TRBD1, has no DNA check behind it. TRBV21-1 is a known pseudogene. CDR3 length: 16 residues. CDR3 bases: TGTGCCTGCAGCAGCCCGGACAGGCCTAGCAATCAGCCCCAGCATTTT. This sequence encodes CACSSPDRPSNQPQHF.